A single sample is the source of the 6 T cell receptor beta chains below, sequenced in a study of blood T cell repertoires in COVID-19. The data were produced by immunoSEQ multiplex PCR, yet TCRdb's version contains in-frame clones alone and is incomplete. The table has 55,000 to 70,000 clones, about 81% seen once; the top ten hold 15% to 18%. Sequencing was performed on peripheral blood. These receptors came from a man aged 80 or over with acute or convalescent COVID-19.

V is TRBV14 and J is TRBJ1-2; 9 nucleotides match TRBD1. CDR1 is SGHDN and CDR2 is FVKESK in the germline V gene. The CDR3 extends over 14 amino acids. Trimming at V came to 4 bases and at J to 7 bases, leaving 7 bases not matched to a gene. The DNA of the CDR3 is TGTGCCAGCAGCCTCTTTACAGGGGGCCGTGGCTACACCTTC. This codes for CASSLFTGGRGYTF.

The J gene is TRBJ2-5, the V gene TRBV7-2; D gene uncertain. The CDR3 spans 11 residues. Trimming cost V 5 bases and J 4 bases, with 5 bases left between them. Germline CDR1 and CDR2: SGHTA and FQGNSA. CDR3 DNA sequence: TGTGCCAGCAGCCCTACAGAGACCCAGTACTTC. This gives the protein CASSPTETQYF.

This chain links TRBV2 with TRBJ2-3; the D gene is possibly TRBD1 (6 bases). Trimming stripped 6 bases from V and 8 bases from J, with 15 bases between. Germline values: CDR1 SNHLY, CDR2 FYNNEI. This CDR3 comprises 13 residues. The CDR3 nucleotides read TGTGCCAGCAGCGCACAGGGTTCAGGTACGCAGTATTTT. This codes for CASSAQGSGTQYF.

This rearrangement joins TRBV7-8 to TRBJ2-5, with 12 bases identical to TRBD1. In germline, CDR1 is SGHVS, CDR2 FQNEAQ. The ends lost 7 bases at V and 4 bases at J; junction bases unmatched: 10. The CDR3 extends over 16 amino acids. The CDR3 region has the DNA TGTGCCAGCATCCGCCACCGGGACAGGGGGCGAGAGACCCAGTACTTC. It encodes CASIRHRDRGRETQYF.

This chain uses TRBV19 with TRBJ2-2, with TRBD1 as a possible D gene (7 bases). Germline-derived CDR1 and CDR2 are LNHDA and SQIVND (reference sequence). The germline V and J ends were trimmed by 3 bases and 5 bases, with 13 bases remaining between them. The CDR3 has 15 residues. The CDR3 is CASSIPTGRTGELFF. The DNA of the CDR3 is TGTGCCAGTAGTATCCCGACAGGGAGGACCGGGGAGCTGTTTTTT.

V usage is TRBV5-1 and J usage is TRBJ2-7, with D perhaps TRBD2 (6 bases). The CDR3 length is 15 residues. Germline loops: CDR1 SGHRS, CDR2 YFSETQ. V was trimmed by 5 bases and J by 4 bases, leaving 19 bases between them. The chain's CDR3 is CASRGGTGTLYEQYF. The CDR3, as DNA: TGCGCCAGCAGGGGAGGAACCGGGACCTTGTACGAGCAGTACTTC.